Listed here are 13 T cell receptor beta chains from one sample, sequenced in a study of PD-1 blockade in classical Hodgkin lymphoma. Measured with immunoSEQ multiplex PCR; TCRdb has only the in-frame clones, and not every one. The sample lists 21,000 or so clones, around three quarters occurring once. Each of the patients experienced relapse following autologous stem cell transplantation, and their brentuximab vedotin exposure differed. This sample comprised peripheral blood mononuclear cells (PBMCs), obtained before the second cycle of nivolumab. The receptors originated from a human donor with classical Hodgkin lymphoma.

The rearrangement links TRBV7-9 to TRBJ2-1, with TRBD1 as a possible D gene (5 bases). V lost 8 bases and J lost 7, with 15 bases in between. Per the germline V gene, CDR1 is SEHNR and CDR2 is FQNEAQ (reference sequence). The CDR3 runs 13 residues. The CDR3 coding sequence is TGTGCCAGCGACAGTGTATTAGTGAATGAGCAGTTCTTC. This gives the protein CASDSVLVNEQFF.

The chain couples TRBV28 to TRBJ2-1; perhaps TRBD1 as D (5 bases). This CDR3 is 15 amino acids long. Germline CDR1 is MDHEN and CDR2 is SYDVKM. V was clipped by 2 bases and J by 2 bases, with 10 bases between them. In nucleotides, the CDR3 is TGTGCCAGCAGTTTAGGGGCAATCCCCTACAATGAGCAGTTCTTC. Protein: CASSLGAIPYNEQFF.

This clone was seen a few times. The chain couples TRBV5-1 to TRBJ1-4; 8 nucleotides match TRBD1. The CDR3 contains 15 residues. CDR1 SGHRS and CDR2 YFSETQ come from the germline V gene. After removal of 4 bases from V and 8 bases from J, the junction contained 10 bases not matched to a gene. CDR3 amino acids: CASSPNSDRGEKLFF. Here the CDR3 DNA reads TGCGCCAGCAGCCCGAATTCTGACAGGGGAGAAAAACTGTTTTTT.

This clone was picked up a small number of times. CDR3 residues: CASSQDGRGTGLSGYTF. The CDR3 coding sequence is TGCGCCAGCAGCCAAGATGGGCGAGGGACAGGGTTAAGCGGCTACACCTTC. The J gene is TRBJ1-2, the V gene TRBV4-1; 9 bases line up with TRBD1. With 0 bases clipped from V and 8 bases from J, the junction kept 13 bases outside the gene matches. CDR1 is MGHRA, CDR2 YSYEKL, per germline. CDR3 length: 17 amino acids.

In regard to this clone: One junction end disagrees with the germline gene, perhaps due to a read error. This sequence joins TRBV11-2 and TRBJ2-3, with D perhaps matching TRBD1 or TRBD2 (5 bases each). CDR3 size: 11 residues. Germline V CDR1 and CDR2: SGHAT, FQNNGV. The CDR3 sequence is CASSSGLRDLF. The CDR3 DNA reads TGTGCCAGCAGCTCAGGACTCCGGGACCTATTC.

This clone appeared a single time. This chain connects TRBV7-2 to TRBJ1-6, with 10 bases lining up with TRBD1. Germline loops: CDR1 SGHTA, CDR2 FQGNSA. V dropped 1 base and J dropped 1; count of bases not matched to a gene: 4. CDR3 length: 18 amino acids. DNA of the CDR3: TGTGCCAGCAGCTTAGGGACAGGGGGTGGTTCCTATAATTCACCCCTCCACTTT. Residues: CASSLGTGGGSYNSPLHF.

The V gene is TRBV13, the J gene TRBJ2-3; 10 bases match TRBD2. V was pared by 1 base and J by 0 bases, with 10 bases of the junction left unmatched. The germline V gene has CDR1 PRHDT and CDR2 FYEKMQ (reference sequence). The CDR3 spans 19 residues. The CDR3 nucleotides read TGTGCCAGCAGCTTAGCAGGGGTAGCGGGGGGTATCAGCACAGATACGCAGTATTTT. It encodes CASSLAGVAGGISTDTQYF.

The sample holds one count of this clone. The chain links TRBV6-5 to TRBJ2-1; the D call may be TRBD1 or TRBD2 (6 bases each). The CDR3 runs to 14 residues. The germline V gene has CDR1 MNHEY and CDR2 SVGAGI. V was pared by 2 bases and J by 6 bases, with 11 bases between. The chain's CDR3 is CASSYEGGGNEQFF. In DNA, the CDR3 is TGTGCCAGCAGTTACGAAGGGGGAGGCAATGAGCAGTTCTTC.

V gene TRBV28 combines with J gene TRBJ1-5, with D possibly matching TRBD1 (5 bases). The CDR3 sequence is 14 residues long. Germline loops: CDR1 MDHEN, CDR2 SYDVKM. Trimming shortened V by 4 bases and J by 7 bases, and 14 bases separated the two germline ends. The CDR3 DNA is TGTGCCAGCAGTTCCCAGGGTGGTGGCCAGCCCCAGCATTTT. It specifies CASSSQGGGQPQHF. The whole variable domain, filled in from reference TRBV28 and TRBJ1-5, reads DVKVTQSSRYLVKRTGEKVFLECVQDMDHENMFWYRQDPGLGLRLIYFSYDVKMKEKGDIPEGYSVSREKKERFSLILESASTNQTSMYLCASSSQGGGQPQHFGDGTRLSIL.

The chain has TRBV5-1 and TRBJ2-7, with 7 bases matching TRBD1. The trim removed 0 bases at V and 3 bases at J, leaving 3 bases unmatched. CDR1 is SGHRS and CDR2 is YFSETQ in the germline V gene. CDR3 length equals 14 residues. CDR3 loop: CASSLVAGGYEQYV. CDR3 DNA: TGCGCCAGCAGCTTGGTGGCAGGGGGCTACGAGCAGTACGTC.

This clone was counted only a few times. This chain joins TRBV19 and TRBJ1-2; 7 nucleotides match TRBD1. Trimming removed 3 bases from V and 3 bases from J; junction bases left unmatched: 7. Germline V gene lookup returns CDR1 LNHDA and CDR2 SQIVND (reference sequence). The CDR3 contains 15 residues. Here the CDR3 reads CASSMDPGTDYGYTF. In DNA form, the CDR3 reads TGTGCCAGTAGTATGGACCCCGGGACAGACTATGGCTACACCTTC.

The chain is built from TRBV27 and TRBJ2-7, with 8 bases matching TRBD2. Germline V gives CDR1 MNHEY, CDR2 SMNVEV (reference sequence). The V and J ends lost 0 bases and 2 bases, in that order; junction bases with no gene match: 6. The CDR3 totals 16 residues. The CDR3 coding sequence is TGTGCCAGCAGTTTATCGAGATTAGCGGGGACCTACGAGCAGTACTTC. It translates to CASSLSRLAGTYEQYF.

This sequence joins TRBV19 and TRBJ2-3; 9 nucleotides match TRBD2. The J segment lost 0 bases and the V segment lost 3 bases, leaving 10 bases of the junction unmatched. Germline V gives CDR1 LNHDA, CDR2 SQIVND (reference sequence). The CDR3 covers 18 residues. The CDR3 loop reads CASSMRGGSASSTDTQYF. The CDR3 DNA reads as TGTGCCAGTAGTATGCGGGGGGGCTCCGCTTCAAGCACAGATACGCAGTATTTT.